The present entry profiles one T cell receptor (beta chain) with its context. Reverse transcription of 0.5 to 1 ug RNA was performed with random hexamers. An immunoSEQ multiplex PCR generated amplified TCR beta CDR3 products spanning 54 Vbeta and 13 Jbeta. Via MiXCR, TCRdb re-called the immunoSEQ multiplex PCR reads, giving one row per CDR3 protein. This table has 80,000 or so distinct CDR3 sequences, roughly 95% appearing once. There are 14 residues in the CDR3. The V gene's germline CDR1 is PRHDT and CDR2 FYEKMQ (reference sequence). Trimming pared 3 bases from V and 8 bases from J, leaving 16 bases between. This sample was included in a study of CD8 T cells in Susac syndrome.

Specimen: CD8+ T cells from PBMCs. This chain uses TRBV13 with TRBJ1-2; possibly TRBD1 for D (5 bases). This sequence was found in a human donor with Susac syndrome. CDR3 residues: CASSLGVGARGYTF. The CDR3, as DNA: TGTGCCAGCAGCTTGGGGGTAGGGGCGCGAGGCTACACCTTC. Full variable domain (remainder filled in from reference TRBV13 and TRBJ1-2): AAGVIQSPRHLIKEKRETATLKCYPIPRHDTVYWYQQGPGQDPQFLISFYEKMQSDKGSIPDRFSAQQFSDYHSELNMSSLELGDSALYFCASSLGVGARGYTFGSGTRLTVV.